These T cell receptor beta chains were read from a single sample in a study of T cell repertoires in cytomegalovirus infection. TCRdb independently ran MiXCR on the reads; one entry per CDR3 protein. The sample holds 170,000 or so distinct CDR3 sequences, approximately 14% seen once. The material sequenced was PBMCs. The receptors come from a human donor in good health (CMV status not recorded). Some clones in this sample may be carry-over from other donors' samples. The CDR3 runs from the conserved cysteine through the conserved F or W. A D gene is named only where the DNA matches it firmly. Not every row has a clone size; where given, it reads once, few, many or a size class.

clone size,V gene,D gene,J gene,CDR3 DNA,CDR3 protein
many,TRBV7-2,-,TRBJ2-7,TGTGCCAGCAGCTTAAGGCAGGTGCTTGGATACGAGCAGTACTTC,CASSLRQVLGYEQYF
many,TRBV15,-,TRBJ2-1,TGTGCCACCAGCAGAGATGATTTCGGGTCCTACAATGAGCAGTTCTTC,CATSRDDFGSYNEQFF
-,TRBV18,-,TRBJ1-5,TGTGCCAGCTCACCACCGGACCTCAATCAGCCCCAGCATTTT,CASSPPDLNQPQHF
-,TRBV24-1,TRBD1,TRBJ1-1,TGTGCCACCAGGGATCCGGGACAGGGAACTGAAGCTTTCTTT,CATRDPGQGTEAFF
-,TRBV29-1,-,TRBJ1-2,TGCAGCATGGAAGAACGGGCAGGGTATGGCTACACCTTC,CSMEERAGYGYTF
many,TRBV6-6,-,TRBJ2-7,TGTGCCAGCAGTCAAACTAGTGTGGGCTCCTACGAGCAGTACTTC,CASSQTSVGSYEQYF
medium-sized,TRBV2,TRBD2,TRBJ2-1,TGTGCCAGCAGTGAAGCCGTGAGCGGGAGCTACAATGAGCAGTTCTTC,CASSEAVSGSYNEQFF
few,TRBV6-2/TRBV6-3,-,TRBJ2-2,TGTGCCAGCAGTTACCCTGGGATAAACACCGGGGAGCTGTTTTTT,CASSYPGINTGELFF
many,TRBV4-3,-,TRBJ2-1,TGCGCCAGCAGCCAAGCAACGGGCTTATACAATGAGCAGTTCTTC,CASSQATGLYNEQFF
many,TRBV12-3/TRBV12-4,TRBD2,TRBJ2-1,TGTGCCAGCAGTTCCCCCGGACTAGCGGGAAATGAGCAGTTCTTC,CASSSPGLAGNEQFF
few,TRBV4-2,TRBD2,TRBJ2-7,TGTGCCAGCAGCCAAGGACTAGCGGGAGACTACGAGCAGTACTTC,CASSQGLAGDYEQYF
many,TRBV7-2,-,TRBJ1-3,TGTGCCAGCAGCTTAGGGTCCTTAAGCTCTGGAAACACCATATATTTT,CASSLGSLSSGNTIYF
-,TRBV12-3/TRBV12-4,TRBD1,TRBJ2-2,TGTGCCAGCACCAGGGGGACAGGAGGGACCGGGGAGCTGTTTTTT,CASTRGTGGTGELFF
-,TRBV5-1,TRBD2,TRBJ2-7,TGCGCCAGCAGCTCGTTATTAGCGGGAGTGGCCCACGAGCAGTACTTC,CASSSLLAGVAHEQYF
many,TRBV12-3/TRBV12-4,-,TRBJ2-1,TGTGCCAGCAGCCCCAGGGGGGCGGGTGCTGAGCAGTTCTTC,CASSPRGAGAEQFF
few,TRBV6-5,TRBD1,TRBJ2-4,TGTGCCAGCAGTGAGACAGGGGGCTACTCCAAAAACATTCAGTACTTC,CASSETGGYSKNIQYF
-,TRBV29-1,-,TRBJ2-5,TGCAGCGTTGGCCCCTTGCCTAGCGCTCAAGAGACCCAGTACTTC,CSVGPLPSAQETQYF
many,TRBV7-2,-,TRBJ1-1,TGTGCCAGCAGCTTAGCGTGGGGGGCAGAAGCTTTCTTT,CASSLAWGAEAFF
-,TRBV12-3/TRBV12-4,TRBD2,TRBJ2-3,TGTGCCAGCAGGCGGACTAGCGGGAAGGGGACAGATACGCAGTATTTT,CASRRTSGKGTDTQYF
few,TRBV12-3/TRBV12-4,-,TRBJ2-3,TGTGCCAGCAGAGGGGCCTGGAACACAGATACGCAGTATTTT,CASRGAWNTDTQYF
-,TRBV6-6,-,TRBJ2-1,TGTGCCAGCAGTTCCCAGTCCTTTTTCCTGCAGCAGTTCTTC,CASSSQSFFLQQFF
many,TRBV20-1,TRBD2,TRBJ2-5,TGCAGTGCTACCTATGCCGCTCGGGGAGGGAGGTGGCAAGAGACCCAGTACTTC,CSATYAARGGRWQETQYF
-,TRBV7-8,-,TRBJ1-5,TGTGCCAGCAGCTTAGGGGGCAGCGGGTTGAGTCAGCCCCAGCATTTT,CASSLGGSGLSQPQHF
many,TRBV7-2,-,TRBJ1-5,TGTGCCAGCAGCCCCGGGACAACAGACAATCAGCCCCAGCATTTT,CASSPGTTDNQPQHF